The 25 T cell receptor beta chains below all came from one sample that was sequenced in a study of T cells in Graves' hyperthyroidism and ophthalmopathy. The source material, RNA transcripts, was used to amplify TCR beta CDR3 regions. HTBI primers drove first-round RT-PCR of the TCR CDR3. TCRdb re-called the multiplex PCR reads with MiXCR, one entry per CDR3 protein. The sample lists about 380,000 distinct CDR3 sequences, about 18% seen once, with 35% to 45% in the top ten. The sample consisted of blood. The receptors were sampled from a man younger than 30 with Graves' ophthalmopathy.

In its sample, this clonotype was seen many times. The chain links TRBV20-1 to TRBJ1-1; 9 bases fit TRBD1. The V gene end was trimmed by 6 bases and the J gene end by 1 base; junction bases not matched to a gene: 3. Germline V CDR1 and CDR2: DFQATT, SNEGSKA (reference sequence). The CDR3 consists of 13 residues. CDR3: CSAGTGSNTEAFF. The CDR3 nucleotides read TGCAGTGCCGGGACAGGGTCGAACACTGAAGCTTTCTTT.

This clonotype was picked up many times. The V call is TRBV20-1, the J call TRBJ1-1; D perhaps matches TRBD1 (5 bases). CDR1 is DFQATT and CDR2 is SNEGSKA in the germline V gene (reference sequence). With 3 bases removed from V and 1 base from J, the gap between germline ends came to 12 bases. This CDR3 region has 14 residues. The CDR3 loop reads CSARVGAQNTEAFF. CDR3 DNA: TGCAGTGCTAGGGTAGGGGCCCAGAACACTGAAGCTTTCTTT.

J is TRBJ1-2 and V is TRBV25-1; 7 positions match TRBD1. V shed 4 bases, J shed 2 bases, and the junction held 7 bases outside the gene matches. Germline V gives CDR1 MGHDK, CDR2 SYGVNS. The CDR3 sequence is 15 residues long. In DNA form, the CDR3 reads TGTGCCAGCAGTGGTGGACAGGCCGGAAACTATGGCTACACCTTC. Encoded protein: CASSGGQAGNYGYTF.

The chain has TRBV5-6 and TRBJ1-1, with 11 bases aligning to TRBD1. CDR3 size: 16 residues. J gave up 3 bases and V 1 base, and 5 bases lay outside the gene matches. The germline gives CDR1 SGHDT, CDR2 YYEEEE. The chain's CDR3 is CASSLRTGGLDTEAFF. CDR3 DNA sequence: TGTGCCAGCAGCTTGCGGACAGGGGGCTTGGACACTGAAGCTTTCTTT.

This clonotype was recorded at least ten times. CDR3 bases: TGTGCCAGCAGCCCAGACCTCACAGGGATAGATGGCTACACCTTC. This gives the protein CASSPDLTGIDGYTF. The chain couples TRBV7-9 to TRBJ1-2; maybe TRBD1 (6 bases). With 5 bases removed from V and 6 bases from J, the gap between germline ends came to 19 bases. CDR3 length: 15 residues. Germline V lookup: CDR1 SEHNR, CDR2 FQNEAQ (reference sequence).

This clonotype has a handful of counts. This chain links TRBV14 with TRBJ2-7; D remains ambiguous. The V gene lost 5 bases and the J gene lost 0 bases, with 14 bases spanning the gap. Germline CDR1 reads SGHDN; CDR2 reads FVKESK. The CDR3 loop spans 15 amino acids. CDR3 sequence reads: CASSSLERNSYEQYF. In DNA, the CDR3 is TGTGCCAGCAGCTCACTCGAGAGGAACTCCTACGAGCAGTACTTC.

This chain joins TRBV4-1 and TRBJ2-7; D may be TRBD1 (5 bases). The germline V and J ends were trimmed by 4 bases and 1 base, with 14 bases remaining between them. The CDR3 is 15 amino acids. Germline assignment: CDR1 MGHRA and CDR2 YSYEKL. This chain's CDR3 is CASSLKKGESYEQYF. CDR3 nucleotides: TGCGCCAGCAGCCTAAAGAAAGGGGAATCCTACGAGCAGTACTTC.

Many counts were recorded for this clonotype. The V call is TRBV12-3 or TRBV12-4, the J call TRBJ1-1; D is unclear. The CDR3 has 13 amino acids. V gave up 1 base and J gave up 4 bases, with 7 bases separating them. CDR3 sequence: CASSLGWLTEAFF. In nucleotides, the CDR3 is TGTGCCAGCAGTTTAGGGTGGCTCACTGAAGCTTTCTTT.

In its sample, this clonotype was seen a few times. The rearrangement links TRBV5-5 to TRBJ2-1; a weak D match, TRBD2 (6 bases). This CDR3 comprises 14 residues. The germline CDR1 and CDR2 sequences are SGHKS and YYEKEE (reference sequence). Trimming took off 2 bases at V and 8 bases at J, with 14 bases between the two ends. CDR3 amino acids: CASSFPGGWDEQFF. CDR3 bases: TGTGCCAGCAGCTTCCCCGGGGGATGGGATGAGCAGTTCTTC.

The V and J genes are TRBV11-1 and TRBJ1-1, with D possibly TRBD1 on 5 matching bases. The CDR3 consists of 16 residues. Trimming removed 5 bases at V and 1 base at J, with 17 bases between. Germline V gene data show CDR1 as SGHAT and CDR2 as FQDESV (reference sequence). For the CDR3, the DNA is TGTGCCAGCAGCCCGGGACGGTTGTCGGGGAACACTGAAGCTTTCTTT. As protein: CASSPGRLSGNTEAFF. Full variable domain (remainder filled in from reference TRBV11-1 and TRBJ1-1): EAEVAQSPRYKITEKSQAVAFWCDPISGHATLYWYRQILGQGPELLVQFQDESVVDDSQLPKDRFSAERLKGVDSTLKIQPAELGDSAMYLCASSPGRLSGNTEAFFGQGTRLTVV.

Concerning this clonotype: Since a much larger clone is just one base distant, this may be a read error. The chain uses TRBV28 and TRBJ2-7, with 8 positions matching TRBD1. Germline V gives CDR1 MDHEN, CDR2 SYDVKM. This CDR3 comprises 13 residues. The DNA of the CDR3 is TGTGCCGGCAGTCCGGACAGGGTTAGCGAGCAGTACTTC. The encoded protein is CAGSPDRVSEQYF.

This clonotype was counted a few times. This chain connects TRBV7-8 to TRBJ2-3; no definite D call. The CDR3 totals 17 residues. Between the trimmed V and J ends, which lost 3 bases and 0 bases, there was a span of 16 bases. The germline gives CDR1 SGHVS, CDR2 FQNEAQ. This CDR3 reads CASSFPELETSTDTQYF. The CDR3 bases are TGTGCCAGCAGCTTTCCCGAACTCGAGACTAGCACAGATACGCAGTATTTT.

This clonotype was counted ten times or more. The V gene is TRBV4-1, the J gene TRBJ1-2; TRBD1 is a possible D gene (5 bases). Trimming removed 1 base from V and 6 bases from J, with 12 bases in between. Germline CDR1 is MGHRA and CDR2 is YSYEKL. The CDR3 totals 14 residues. The CDR3 loop reads CASSQGSGLNGYTF. The CDR3, as DNA: TGCGCCAGCAGCCAAGGATCAGGGTTGAATGGCTACACCTTC.

In its sample, this clonotype was seen many times. The chain has TRBV18 and TRBJ1-4; 7 bases are a match to TRBD1. Trimming took 3 bases from V and 8 from J; bases not matched to a gene: 9. Germline V CDR1 and CDR2: KGHSH, LQKENI. The CDR3 covers 15 residues. The DNA for the CDR3 is TGTGCCAGCTCACCTGACCGGACAGGTTCGGAAAAACTGTTTTTT. Translation: CASSPDRTGSEKLFF.

This clonotype occurred many times. V usage is TRBV7-2 and J usage is TRBJ1-2; 7 nucleotides line up with TRBD1. The length of the CDR3 is 13 residues. Germline V gene sequence: CDR1 SGHTA, CDR2 FQGNSA. The junction had 6 bases not matched to a gene; V was cut back by 3 bases and J by 8 bases. Here the CDR3 DNA reads TGTGCCAGCAGCTTCGCGACAGGGTCCGGCTACACCTTC. Residues: CASSFATGSGYTF.

CDR3 in amino acids: CASSLPSGGPLHF. In DNA form, the CDR3 reads TGTGCCAGCAGCTTGCCCTCGGGCGGTCCCCTCCACTTT. The genes are TRBV5-5 and TRBJ1-6; D not resolved. The CDR3 runs 13 residues. Looked up from germline, CDR1 is SGHKS and CDR2 is YYEKEE (reference sequence). The V gene lost 1 base and the J gene lost 13 bases, with 12 bases spanning the gap.

This clonotype appeared many times. This chain links TRBV6-1 with TRBJ1-2, with 7 bases aligning to TRBD1. The CDR3 has 15 residues. Germline loops: CDR1 MNHNS, CDR2 SASEGT. The junction had 9 bases not matched to a gene; V was cut back by 7 bases and J by 1 base. CDR3 in amino acids: CASTNGQVLNYGYTF. For the CDR3, the DNA is TGTGCCAGCACCAACGGACAGGTCCTTAACTATGGCTACACCTTC.

About this clonotype itself: This may stem from a read error, because a much larger clone lies one nucleotide away. The chain recombines TRBV10-3 with TRBJ2-1; TRBD2 matches at 8 bases. Germline lookup yields CDR1 ENHRY and CDR2 SYGVKD. CDR3 length equals 14 residues. The CDR3 loop is CAISGSGGDNGQFF. CDR3 DNA: TGTGCCATCAGTGGGAGCGGGGGAGACAATGGGCAGTTCTTC.

This clonotype came up many times. This chain joins TRBV5-1 and TRBJ1-2; D not resolved. The CDR3 loop spans 14 amino acids. V was clipped by 2 bases and J by 8 bases, with 16 bases between them. Looked up from germline, CDR1 is SGHRS and CDR2 is YFSETQ. CDR3 bases: TGCGCCAGCAGCTTTGGTGCCGGAGGTCTCGGCTACACCTTC. This codes for CASSFGAGGLGYTF.

This clonotype was detected many times. The chain carries TRBV7-3 and TRBJ2-3; 10 bases map to TRBD2. V lost 1 base and J lost 4; bases outside the gene matches: 5. This CDR3 contains 16 residues. Germline values: CDR1 SGHTA, CDR2 FQGTGA. In nucleotides, the CDR3 is TGTGCCAGCAGCTTAAAAGCGGGGGGGCCCGCAGATACGCAGTATTTT. It specifies CASSLKAGGPADTQYF.

This clonotype was counted many times. The chain is built from TRBV3-1 and TRBJ2-2; D is uncertain. V was clipped by 0 bases and J by 5 bases, with 7 bases between them. Germline assignment: CDR1 LGHDT and CDR2 YNNKEL (reference sequence). CDR3 length: 14 residues. The CDR3 DNA sequence: TGTGCCAGCAGCCAAGAACTATCGACCGGGGAGCTGTTTTTT. Amino acid sequence: CASSQELSTGELFF.

This clonotype was recorded a few times. The chain carries TRBV6-2 or TRBV6-3 and TRBJ2-7; tentative D call: TRBD1 (5 bases). Germline CDR1 MNHEY, CDR2 SVGEGT. The CDR3 extends over 15 amino acids. V was trimmed by 2 bases and J by 0 bases, leaving 11 bases between them. CDR3 DNA: TGTGCCAGCAGTTACCAGGGCATCAGCTCCTACGAGCAGTACTTC. Amino acid sequence: CASSYQGISSYEQYF.

The sample holds many counts of this clonotype. This rearrangement joins TRBV24-1 to TRBJ2-7; possibly TRBD2 for D (5 bases). V was clipped by 2 bases and J by 7 bases, with 11 bases between them. The CDR3 is 13 amino acids. Germline CDR1 reads KGHDR; CDR2 reads SFDVKD. CDR3 bases: TGTGCCACCAGTGATTGGGCCCGAGGGGAGCAGTACTTC. It is translated as CATSDWARGEQYF.

This clonotype was seen repeatedly, ten times or more. One junction end disagrees with the germline gene, perhaps due to a read error. The V call is TRBV6-1, the J call TRBJ2-5; D gene unclear. The CDR3 consists of 13 residues. Germline V gene data show CDR1 as MNHNS and CDR2 as SASEGT. In DNA form, the CDR3 reads TGTGCCAGCAGTGAAGGGGATCAAGGGACCCAGTACTTC. As protein: CASSEGDQGTQYF.

The J gene is TRBJ1-2, the V gene TRBV5-1, with 9 bases lining up with TRBD1. Trimming at V came to 5 bases and at J to 2 bases, leaving 10 bases not matched to a gene. Looked up from germline, CDR1 is SGHRS and CDR2 is YFSETQ. This CDR3 is 16 amino acids long. CDR3 in DNA: TGCGCCAGCAGAGAAACAGGGGGCTTTGGGAACTATGGCTACACCTTC. This encodes CASRETGGFGNYGYTF.